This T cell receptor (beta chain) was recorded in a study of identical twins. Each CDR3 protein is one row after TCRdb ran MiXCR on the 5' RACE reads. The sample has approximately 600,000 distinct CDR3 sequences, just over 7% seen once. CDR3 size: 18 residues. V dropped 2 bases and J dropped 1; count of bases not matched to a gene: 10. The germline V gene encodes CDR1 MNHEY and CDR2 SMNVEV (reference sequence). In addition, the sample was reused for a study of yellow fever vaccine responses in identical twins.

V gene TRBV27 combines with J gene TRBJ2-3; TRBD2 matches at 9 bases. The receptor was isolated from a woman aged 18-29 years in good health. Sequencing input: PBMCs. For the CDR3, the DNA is TGTGCCAGCAGTTTAGTAGCGGGAGTGGGACCTGGCACAGATACGCAGTATTTT. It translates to CASSLVAGVGPGTDTQYF.